This T cell receptor beta chain stems from a study of human T cells and chemical hapten exposure (dated by TCRdb to the early 2020s). At the level of the whole study: For sensitization, 2% DPC in acetone was applied to a roughly 2 cm by roughly 2 cm area of upper inner arm skin. In alopecia patients, the study followed how the peripheral blood TCR repertoire changed in vivo over primary and secondary sensitization to diphenylcyclopropenone (DPC), a hapten. Libraries were pooled for sequencing, and per-sample TCR yields varied mainly because of small differences in library volumes within the pool. Approximately 30 alopecia patients provided blood for TCR sequencing at one to four time points (pre-sensitization, 2, 6 and 24 weeks). Blood samples were taken from patients before sensitization (week 0) and then at 2, 6 and about 24 weeks after DPC sensitization. Patch testing was performed on the upper back with Finn chambers containing 0.01% DPC, and the patch tests were scored after 6 days according to International Contact Dermatitis Research Group standards. Weekly therapeutic DPC doses were additionally applied to the scalp of patients throughout the roughly 26-week study period. The patient cohort, mostly female, included alopecia areata with under or over 50% scalp involvement, alopecia totalis and alopecia universalis. The research as a whole found: After repeated subsampling, the strength of the expansion versus patch-test correlation and the threshold at which it became significant changed. All patients had alopecia, a presumed autoimmune disease, so their immune response might differ from that of healthy individuals. The number of PT1 expanded TCRs positively correlated with patch test score, significant at thresholds 8, 16 and 32 but not 4. DPC sensitization did not change how many TCRs were above 1 in 1000 frequency, and no evidence was found of alterations in global repertoire structure. Significantly more large CDR3 similarity clusters were formed by expanded TCRs than by pre-sensitization or healthy control sets, consistent with antigen-driven responses.

This clonotype was counted between two and nine times. The antigen it binds to is not known. No base-level quality is on record; no much larger clone is a single base apart. Receptor libraries were prepared by RACE. Sequencing instrument: NextSeq 500. During library preparation, unique molecular identifiers were attached to individual cDNA molecules so that TCRs could be counted in a quantitative, reproducible way. Both TCR alpha and TCR beta chains were sequenced from each blood RNA sample. Per the authors' processing: The median number of TCRs per sample was around 96,000, ranging from 23,224 to 690,600. V, J and CDR3 annotation of the TCR reads was carried out using the Decombinator software suite. To make PS versus PT1 abundance plots, every sample was subsampled to the same number of TCRs (28,000). Expanded TCRs were defined as absent before sensitization and observed at least eight times at the 2-week time point. Using fastp trimming at Q25 and MiXCR clonotype assembly, TCRdb reanalyzed the public sequencing data and kept in-frame beta chains. Merged by CDR3 protein, the rows form single entries marked with the most common genes and DNA. TCRdb's processing, not the authors', yielded these V and J calls. The sample records 70,000 to 100,000 distinct CDR3 sequences, about 6.8% of which are singletons. The leading ten clones occupy roughly 1.5% of the sample.

The time point label on this specimen signifies: patch test 1, 2 weeks after DPC sensitization. The treatment or condition label, as the study defines it: therapeutic diphenylcyclopropenone sensitization with weekly scalp DPC. At every patch-test visit, the blood draw took place before the patch test was put on. Eligible patients were aged 18 to 70, diagnosed with alopecia, deemed suitable for DPC therapy, and excluded if pregnant. Unfractionated whole blood was collected in Tempus Blood RNA tubes, and total RNA was extracted from that blood. The CDR3 measures 15 amino acids from cysteine to phenylalanine. CDR3 DNA only is kept here, 45 bases in frame from base 1. Reading the germline V gene gives CDR1 SGHAT and CDR2 FQNNGV. V is shortened by 4 bases, J by 0 bases, and the region joining them spans 9 bases.

This receptor chain uses TRBV11-2 and TRBJ1-4; the D gene is unclear. This TCR derives from a woman aged 25 to 39 with alopecia areata. Some clones in this sample may be carry-over from other donors' samples. The sequencing used whole blood, collected in connection with sensitization to the hapten diphenylcyclopropenone (DPC). Here is the DNA: TGTGCCAGCAGCTACTCAGCAGCAACTAATGAAAAACTGTTTTTT. This is translated as CASSYSAATNEKLFF.